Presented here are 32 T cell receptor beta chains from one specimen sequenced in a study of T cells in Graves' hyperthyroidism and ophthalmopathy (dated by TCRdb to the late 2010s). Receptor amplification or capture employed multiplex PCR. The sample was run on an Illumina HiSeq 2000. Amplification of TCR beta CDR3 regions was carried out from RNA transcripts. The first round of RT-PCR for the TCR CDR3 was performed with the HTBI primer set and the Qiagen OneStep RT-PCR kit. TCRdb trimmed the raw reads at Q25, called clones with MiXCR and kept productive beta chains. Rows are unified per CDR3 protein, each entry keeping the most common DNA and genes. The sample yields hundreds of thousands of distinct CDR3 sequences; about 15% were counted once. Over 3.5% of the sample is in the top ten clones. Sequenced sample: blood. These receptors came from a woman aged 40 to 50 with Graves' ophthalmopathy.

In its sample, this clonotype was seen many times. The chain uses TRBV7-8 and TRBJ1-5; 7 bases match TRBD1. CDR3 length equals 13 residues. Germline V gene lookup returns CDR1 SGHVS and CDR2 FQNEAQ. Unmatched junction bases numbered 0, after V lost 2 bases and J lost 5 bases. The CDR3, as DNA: TGTGCCAGCAGCTTACAGGGGGATCAGCCCCAGCATTTT. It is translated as CASSLQGDQPQHF.

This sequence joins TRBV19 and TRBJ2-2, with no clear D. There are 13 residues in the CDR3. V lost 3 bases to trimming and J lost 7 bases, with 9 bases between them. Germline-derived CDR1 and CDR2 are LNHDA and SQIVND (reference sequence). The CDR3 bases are TGTGCCAGTAGTATTTTCACGGGCGGGGAGCTGTTTTTT. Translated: CASSIFTGGELFF.

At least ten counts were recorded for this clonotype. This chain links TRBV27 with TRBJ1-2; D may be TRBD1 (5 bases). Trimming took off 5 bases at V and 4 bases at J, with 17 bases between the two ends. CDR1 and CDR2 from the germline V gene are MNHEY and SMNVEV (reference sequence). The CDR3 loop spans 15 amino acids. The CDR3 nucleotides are TGTGCCAGCAGTCCCGCCCACAGGATCCGCTATGGCTACACCTTC. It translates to CASSPAHRIRYGYTF.

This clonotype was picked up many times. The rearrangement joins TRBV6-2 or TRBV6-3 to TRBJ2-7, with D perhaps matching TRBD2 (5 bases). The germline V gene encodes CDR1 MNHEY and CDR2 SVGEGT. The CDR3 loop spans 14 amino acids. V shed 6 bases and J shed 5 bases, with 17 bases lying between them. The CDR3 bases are TGTGCCAGCAGAAGACCGGCGGGTCAGCACGAGCAGTACTTC. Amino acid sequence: CASRRPAGQHEQYF.

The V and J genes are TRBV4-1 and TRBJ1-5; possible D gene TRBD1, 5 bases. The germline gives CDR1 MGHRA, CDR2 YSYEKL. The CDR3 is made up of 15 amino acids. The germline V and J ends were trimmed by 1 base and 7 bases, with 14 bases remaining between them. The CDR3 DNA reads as TGCGCCAGCAGCCAAGCGAGGGACCCAGGCCAGCCCCAGCATTTT. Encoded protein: CASSQARDPGQPQHF.

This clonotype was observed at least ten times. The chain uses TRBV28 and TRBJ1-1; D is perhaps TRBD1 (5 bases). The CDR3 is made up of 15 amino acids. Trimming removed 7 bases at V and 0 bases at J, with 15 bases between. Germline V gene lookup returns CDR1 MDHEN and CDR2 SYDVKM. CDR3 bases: TGTGCCAGCACCAACGGGGCGGGAATGAACACTGAAGCTTTCTTT. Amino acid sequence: CASTNGAGMNTEAFF.

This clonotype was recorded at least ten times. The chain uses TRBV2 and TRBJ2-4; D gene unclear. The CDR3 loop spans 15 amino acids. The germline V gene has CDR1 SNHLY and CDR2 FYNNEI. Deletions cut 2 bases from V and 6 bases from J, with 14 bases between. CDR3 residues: CASSESWAVGNIQYF. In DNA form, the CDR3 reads TGTGCCAGCAGTGAAAGTTGGGCAGTGGGAAACATTCAGTACTTC.

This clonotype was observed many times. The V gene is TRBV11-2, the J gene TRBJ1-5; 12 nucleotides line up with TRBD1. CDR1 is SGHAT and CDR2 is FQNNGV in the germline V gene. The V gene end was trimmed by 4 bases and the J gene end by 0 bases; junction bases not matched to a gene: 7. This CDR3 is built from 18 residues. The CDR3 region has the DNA TGTGCCAGCAGCTCAGGGACAGGGGGCTATCTTAGCAATCAGCCCCAGCATTTT. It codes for CASSSGTGGYLSNQPQHF. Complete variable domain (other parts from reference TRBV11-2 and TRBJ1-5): EAGVAQSPRYKIIEKRQSVAFWCNPISGHATLYWYQQILGQGPKLLIQFQNNGVVDDSQLPKDRFSAERLKGVDSTLKIQPAKLEDSAVYLCASSSGTGGYLSNQPQHFGDGTRLSIL.

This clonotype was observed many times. The CDR3 reads CAWGDRGNIQYF. The CDR3 DNA is TGTGCCTGGGGGGACAGGGGAAACATTCAGTACTTC. This chain uses TRBV30 with TRBJ2-4; TRBD1 agrees at 10 bases. The CDR3 is 12 residues long. Trimming at V came to 5 bases and at J to 6 bases, leaving 1 base not matched to a gene. Germline V gene lookup returns CDR1 GTSNPN and CDR2 SVGIG (reference sequence).

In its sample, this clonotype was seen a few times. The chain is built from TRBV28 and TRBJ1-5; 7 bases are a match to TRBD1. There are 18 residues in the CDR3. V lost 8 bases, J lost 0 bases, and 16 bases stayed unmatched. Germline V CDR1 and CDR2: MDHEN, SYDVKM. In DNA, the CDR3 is TGTGCCAGCGGCGCCCCGGGACAGTTAAGATATAGCAATCAGCCCCAGCATTTT. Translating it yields CASGAPGQLRYSNQPQHF.

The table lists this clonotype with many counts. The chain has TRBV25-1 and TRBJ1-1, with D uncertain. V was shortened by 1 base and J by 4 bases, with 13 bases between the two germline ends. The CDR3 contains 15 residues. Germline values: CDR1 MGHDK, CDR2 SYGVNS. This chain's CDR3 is CASSESRGVGTEAFF. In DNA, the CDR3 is TGTGCCAGCAGTGAATCCCGTGGGGTAGGCACTGAAGCTTTCTTT. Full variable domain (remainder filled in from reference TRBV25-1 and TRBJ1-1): EADIYQTPRYLVIGTGKKITLECSQTMGHDKMYWYQQDPGMELHLIHYSYGVNSTEKGDLSSESTVSRIRTEHFPLTLESARPSHTSQYLCASSESRGVGTEAFFGQGTRLTVV.

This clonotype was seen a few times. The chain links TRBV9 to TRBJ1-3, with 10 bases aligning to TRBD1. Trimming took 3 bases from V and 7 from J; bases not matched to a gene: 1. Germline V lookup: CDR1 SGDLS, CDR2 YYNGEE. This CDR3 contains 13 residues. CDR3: CASSADRGNTIYF. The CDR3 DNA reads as TGTGCCAGCAGCGCGGACAGGGGGAACACCATATATTTT.

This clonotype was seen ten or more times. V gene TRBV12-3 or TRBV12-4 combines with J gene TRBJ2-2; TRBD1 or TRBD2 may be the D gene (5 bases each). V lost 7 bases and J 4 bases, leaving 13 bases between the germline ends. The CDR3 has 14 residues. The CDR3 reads CASISNGGTGELFF. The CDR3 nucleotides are TGTGCCAGCATTTCTAATGGGGGCACCGGGGAGCTGTTTTTT.

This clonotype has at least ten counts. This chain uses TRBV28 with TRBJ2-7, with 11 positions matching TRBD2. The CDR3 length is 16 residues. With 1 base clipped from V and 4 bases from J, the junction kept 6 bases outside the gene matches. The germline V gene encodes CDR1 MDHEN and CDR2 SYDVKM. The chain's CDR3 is CASSLSGTSGDYEQYF. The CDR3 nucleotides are TGTGCCAGCAGTTTATCCGGGACTAGCGGAGATTACGAGCAGTACTTC. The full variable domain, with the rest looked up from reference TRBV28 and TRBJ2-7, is DVKVTQSSRYLVKRTGEKVFLECVQDMDHENMFWYRQDPGLGLRLIYFSYDVKMKEKGDIPEGYSVSREKKERFSLILESASTNQTSMYLCASSLSGTSGDYEQYFGPGTRLTVT.

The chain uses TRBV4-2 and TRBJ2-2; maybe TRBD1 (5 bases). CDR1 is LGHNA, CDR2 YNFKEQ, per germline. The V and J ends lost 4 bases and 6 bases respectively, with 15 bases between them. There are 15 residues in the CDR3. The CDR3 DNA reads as TGTGCCAGCAGCCTTTATCAGGGAAATCCCGGGGAGCTGTTTTTT. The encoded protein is CASSLYQGNPGELFF.

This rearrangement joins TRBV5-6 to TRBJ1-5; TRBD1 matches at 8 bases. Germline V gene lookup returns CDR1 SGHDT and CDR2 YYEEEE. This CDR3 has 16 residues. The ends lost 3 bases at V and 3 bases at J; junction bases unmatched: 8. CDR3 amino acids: CASSYWDRFNNQPQHF. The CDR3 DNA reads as TGTGCCAGCAGCTATTGGGACAGGTTTAACAATCAGCCCCAGCATTTT.

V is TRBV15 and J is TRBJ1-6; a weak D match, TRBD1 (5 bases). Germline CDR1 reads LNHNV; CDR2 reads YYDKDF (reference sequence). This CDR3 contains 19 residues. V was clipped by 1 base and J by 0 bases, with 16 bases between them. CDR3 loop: CATSRGGREYGSYNSPLHF. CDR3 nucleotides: TGTGCCACCAGCAGAGGTGGCAGGGAGTACGGCTCCTATAATTCACCCCTCCACTTT.

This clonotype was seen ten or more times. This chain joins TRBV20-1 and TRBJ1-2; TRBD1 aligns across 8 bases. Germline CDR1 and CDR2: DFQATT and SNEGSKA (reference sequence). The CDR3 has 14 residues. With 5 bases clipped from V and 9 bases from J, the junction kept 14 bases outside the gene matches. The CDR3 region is CSAGRQGRRESYTF. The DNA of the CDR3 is TGCAGTGCTGGGAGACAGGGGCGGAGAGAGAGCTACACCTTC.

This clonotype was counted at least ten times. CDR3 in amino acids: CASSPGGYSYNEQFF. Written as DNA, the CDR3 is TGTGCCAGTAGTCCAGGTGGGTACTCCTACAATGAGCAGTTCTTC. The genes are TRBV19 and TRBJ2-1; D gene unclear. This CDR3 comprises 15 residues. Germline V lookup: CDR1 LNHDA, CDR2 SQIVND (reference sequence). The V and J ends lost 5 bases and 0 bases respectively, with 11 bases between them.

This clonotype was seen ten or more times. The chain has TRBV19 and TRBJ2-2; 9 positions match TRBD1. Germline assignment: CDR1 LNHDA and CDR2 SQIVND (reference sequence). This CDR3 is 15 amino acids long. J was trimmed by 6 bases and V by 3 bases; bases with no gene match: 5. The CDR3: CASSIWTGDAGELFF. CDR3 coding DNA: TGTGCCAGTAGTATCTGGACAGGGGATGCCGGGGAGCTGTTTTTT.

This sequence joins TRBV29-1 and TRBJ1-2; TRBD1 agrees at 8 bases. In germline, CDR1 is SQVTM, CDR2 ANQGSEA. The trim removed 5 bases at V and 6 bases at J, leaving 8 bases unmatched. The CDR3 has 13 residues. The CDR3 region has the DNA TGCAGCGTTTCAGGGGGCAGGGGGGATGGCTACACCTTC. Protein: CSVSGGRGDGYTF.

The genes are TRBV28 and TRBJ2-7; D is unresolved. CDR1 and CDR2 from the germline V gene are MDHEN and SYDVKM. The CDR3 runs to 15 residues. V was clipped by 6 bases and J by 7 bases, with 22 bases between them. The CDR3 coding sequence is TGTGCCAGCAGGCCTGGTGACCTCTCCACGCGGGAGCAGTACTTC. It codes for CASRPGDLSTREQYF.

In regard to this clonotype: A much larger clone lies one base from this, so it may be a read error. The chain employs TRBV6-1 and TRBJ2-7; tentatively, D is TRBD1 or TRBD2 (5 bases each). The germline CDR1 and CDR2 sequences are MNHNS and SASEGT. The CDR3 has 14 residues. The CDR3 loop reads CTSSPGRGAYEQYF. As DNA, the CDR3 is TGTACCAGCAGCCCGGGACGAGGGGCCTACGAGCAGTACTTC.

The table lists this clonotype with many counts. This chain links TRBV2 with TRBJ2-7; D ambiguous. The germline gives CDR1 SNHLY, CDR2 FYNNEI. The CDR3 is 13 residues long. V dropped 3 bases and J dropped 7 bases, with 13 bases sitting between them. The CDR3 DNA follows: TGTGCCAGCAGTGACGACCTCCTGGGGGAGCAGTACTTC. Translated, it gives CASSDDLLGEQYF. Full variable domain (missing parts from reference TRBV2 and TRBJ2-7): EPEVTQTPSHQVTQMGQEVILRCVPISNHLYFYWYRQILGQKVEFLVSFYNNEISEKSEIFDDQFSVERPDGSNFTLKIRSTKLEDSAMYFCASSDDLLGEQYFGPGTRLTVT.

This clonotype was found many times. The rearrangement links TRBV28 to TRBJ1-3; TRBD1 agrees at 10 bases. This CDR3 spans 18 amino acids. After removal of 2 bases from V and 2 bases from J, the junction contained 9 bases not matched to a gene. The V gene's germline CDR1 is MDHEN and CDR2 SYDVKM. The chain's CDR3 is CASSLELGQGPPGNTIYF. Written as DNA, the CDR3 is TGTGCCAGCAGTTTAGAATTGGGACAGGGGCCCCCTGGAAACACCATATATTTT.

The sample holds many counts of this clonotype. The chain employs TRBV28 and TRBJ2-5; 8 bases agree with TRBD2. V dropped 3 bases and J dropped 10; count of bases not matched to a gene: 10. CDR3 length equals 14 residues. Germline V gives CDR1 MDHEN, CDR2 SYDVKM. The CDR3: CASSFPGGQGGQYF. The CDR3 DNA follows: TGTGCCAGCAGTTTCCCGGGGGGGCAGGGTGGCCAGTACTTC.

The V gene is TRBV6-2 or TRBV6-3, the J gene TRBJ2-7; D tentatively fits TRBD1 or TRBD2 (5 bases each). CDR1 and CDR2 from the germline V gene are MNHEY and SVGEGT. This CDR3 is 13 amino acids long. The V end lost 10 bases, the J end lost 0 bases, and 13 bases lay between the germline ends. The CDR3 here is CATSDGGSYEQYF. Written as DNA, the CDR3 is TGTGCCACGTCTGATGGGGGCTCCTACGAGCAGTACTTC.

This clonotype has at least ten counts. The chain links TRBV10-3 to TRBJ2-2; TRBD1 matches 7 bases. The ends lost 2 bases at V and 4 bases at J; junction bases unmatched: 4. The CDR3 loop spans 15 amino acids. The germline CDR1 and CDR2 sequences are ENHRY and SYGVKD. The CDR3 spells CAISEDRVATGELFF. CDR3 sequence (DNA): TGTGCCATCAGTGAGGACAGGGTCGCCACCGGGGAGCTGTTTTTT.

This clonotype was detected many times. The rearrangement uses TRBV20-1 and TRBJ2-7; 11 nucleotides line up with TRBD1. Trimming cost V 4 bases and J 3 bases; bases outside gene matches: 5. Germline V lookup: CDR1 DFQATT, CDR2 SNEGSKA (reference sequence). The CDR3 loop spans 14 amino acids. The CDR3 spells CSAKPGQGGYEQYF. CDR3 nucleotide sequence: TGCAGTGCTAAGCCGGGACAGGGGGGCTACGAGCAGTACTTC.

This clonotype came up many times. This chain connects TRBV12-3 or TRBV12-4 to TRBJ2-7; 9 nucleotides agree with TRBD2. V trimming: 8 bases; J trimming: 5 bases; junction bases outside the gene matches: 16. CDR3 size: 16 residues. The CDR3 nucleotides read TGTGCCAGCGTACCTAGATTTAGCGGGAGTATCCACGAGCAGTACTTC. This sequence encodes CASVPRFSGSIHEQYF.

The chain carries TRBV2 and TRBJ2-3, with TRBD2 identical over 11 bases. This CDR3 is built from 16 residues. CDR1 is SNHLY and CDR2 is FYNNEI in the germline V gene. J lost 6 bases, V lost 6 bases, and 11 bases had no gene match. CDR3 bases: TGTGCCAGCAGAACTCTACTAGCGGGAGCCACCGATACGCAGTATTTT. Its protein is CASRTLLAGATDTQYF.

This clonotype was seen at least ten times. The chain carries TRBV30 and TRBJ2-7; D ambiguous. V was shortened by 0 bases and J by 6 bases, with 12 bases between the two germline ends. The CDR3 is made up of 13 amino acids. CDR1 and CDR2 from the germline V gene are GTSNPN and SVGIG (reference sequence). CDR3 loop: CAWSVGMAGEQYF. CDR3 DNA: TGTGCCTGGAGTGTAGGAATGGCAGGCGAGCAGTACTTC.